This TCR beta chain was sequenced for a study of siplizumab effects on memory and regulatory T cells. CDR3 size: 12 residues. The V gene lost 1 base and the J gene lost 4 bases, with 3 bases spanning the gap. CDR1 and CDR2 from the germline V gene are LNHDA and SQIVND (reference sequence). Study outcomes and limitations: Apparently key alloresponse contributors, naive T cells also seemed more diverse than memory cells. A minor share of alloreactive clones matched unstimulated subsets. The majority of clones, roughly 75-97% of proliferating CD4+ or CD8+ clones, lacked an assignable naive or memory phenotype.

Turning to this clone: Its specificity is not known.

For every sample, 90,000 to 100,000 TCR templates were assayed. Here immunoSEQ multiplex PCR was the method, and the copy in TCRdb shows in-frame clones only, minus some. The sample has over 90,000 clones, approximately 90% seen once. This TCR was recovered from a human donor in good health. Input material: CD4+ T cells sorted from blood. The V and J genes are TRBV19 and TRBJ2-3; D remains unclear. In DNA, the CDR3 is TGTGCCAGTAGTATAGGCCCAGATACGCAGTATTTT. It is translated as CASSIGPDTQYF.